This T cell receptor (beta chain) was identified in a study of PD-1 blockade in classical Hodgkin lymphoma. No patient escaped relapse after autologous stem cell transplantation, and brentuximab vedotin exposure varied. Repertoires were generated with immunoSEQ multiplex PCR, while TCRdb's copy carries only in-frame clones and drops some. The sample contains 100,000 to 130,000 clones, around 89% of which appear only once. The V gene's germline CDR1 is WNHNN and CDR2 SYGVQD (reference sequence). This CDR3 contains 15 residues. V shed 3 bases, J shed 7 bases, and the junction held 6 bases outside the gene matches.

This clonotype was obtained from a human donor with classical Hodgkin lymphoma. The sequencing here drew on peripheral blood mononuclear cells (PBMCs), taken before the second cycle of nivolumab. The rearrangement joins TRBV10-1 to TRBJ2-5; 12 bases agree with TRBD2. DNA for the CDR3: TGCGCCAGCAGTGACCTAGCGGGAGGGTTCGGGACCCAGTACTTC. It codes for CASSDLAGGFGTQYF.